This T cell receptor beta chain appears in the sequencing data of a study of CXCR3-negative and CXCR3-positive naive CD8 T cells. Study at large: For each library, about 1.5 +/- 0.3 million TRB reads were obtained, some 130 million in total.

Overall study findings and caveats: Naive subsets displayed similar surface CD5, and TCR strength was inferred from TRB CDR3 properties. The TRB CDR3s that CXCR3-positive naive cells carried were more hydrophobic than those of CXCR3-negative naive cells.

UMI-labeled 5' RACE TRB cDNA libraries were prepared from the cells. TCRdb re-called the 5' RACE reads; one entry per CDR3 protein, DNA not given. The listing records about 150,000 distinct CDR3 sequences. CDR1 and CDR2 from the germline V gene are MNHEY and SMNVEV (reference sequence). CDR3 length equals 15 residues. Naive CD8+ T cells had a CD45RO-CCR7+CD27+CD95- phenotype. As for this clonotype: What it binds is not known.

Sequenced material: naive CXCR3+ CD8+ T cells from blood. Subset indicated: CD45RO-CCR7+CD27+CD95- naive CD8+ T cells expressing CXCR3 (TNR3+). The rearrangement links TRBV27 to TRBJ2-5; TCRdb's assignment of TRBD1 cannot be checked, as there is no DNA. This clonotype was obtained from a human donor in good health. Some clones in this sample may be carry-over from other donors' samples. CDR3 in amino acids: CASSPLWPQRETQYF.